Listed here are 30 T cell receptor beta chains from one sample, sequenced in a study of T-cell memory formation after mild COVID-19 listed by TCRdb under 2021. The receptor library was made with 5' RACE. TCRdb lists the instrument as Illumina NovaSeq 6000. TCRdb took the public reads, trimmed them with fastp at Q25, ran MiXCR for clone calling and kept in-frame beta chains. Under each unique CDR3 protein, matching rows form one entry showing the most common genes and DNA. The sample yields under 250,000 distinct CDR3 sequences; 10% to 13% were counted once. The ten top clones hold less than 4% of the sample. The sequenced sample consisted of PBMCs or a T cell subset sorted from them (not recorded which). All receptors come from a man aged 18 to 35 who had mild COVID-19 (a few samples of this study predate the infection). The sample titles of this study are shuffled in the database, so cell type and time point are left out; the donor was told from shared clones.

This clonotype has a handful of counts. The gene calls are TRBV14 and TRBJ2-7, with 10 positions matching TRBD1. CDR3 length equals 15 residues. V was clipped by 4 bases and J by 3 bases; unmatched bases: 6. The germline CDR1 and CDR2 sequences are SGHDN and FVKESK. The CDR3 DNA reads TGTGCCAGCAGCCTTTCGGGGGACAGGGGCTACGAGCAGTACGTC. As protein: CASSLSGDRGYEQYV.

J is TRBJ2-7 and V is TRBV7-4; D uncertain. CDR3 length equals 13 residues. Trimming stripped 5 bases from V and 2 bases from J, with 10 bases between. CDR1 SGHVT and CDR2 SQSDAQ come from the germline V gene. CDR3 nucleotides: TGTGCCAGCAGCCCCCCCTGTGCCTACGAGCAGTACGTC. Residues: CASSPPCAYEQYV.

This clonotype came up a few times. The chain joins TRBV7-2 to TRBJ2-3; TRBD2 might be the D (7 bases). CDR1 SGHTA and CDR2 FQGNSA come from the germline V gene. This CDR3 has 13 residues. Trimming shortened V by 8 bases and J by 4 bases, and 13 bases separated the two germline ends. DNA for the CDR3: TGTGCCAGCCGGGGGGCTAGCCCAGATACGCAGTATTTT. Its protein is CASRGASPDTQYF. Full variable domain (outside the CDR3, taken from reference TRBV7-2 and TRBJ2-3): GAGVSQSPSNKVTEKGKDVELRCDPISGHTALYWYRQSLGQGLEFLIYFQGNSAPDKSGLPSDRFSAERTGGSVSTLTIQRTQQEDSAVYLCASRGASPDTQYFGPGTRLTVL.

This clonotype turned up a few times. This chain connects TRBV7-3 to TRBJ2-5; TRBD1 or TRBD2 may be the D gene (6 bases each). This CDR3 spans 17 amino acids. Per the germline V gene, CDR1 is SGHTA and CDR2 is FQGTGA. Trimming left V 0 bases short and J 5 bases short, with 19 bases between. The CDR3 loop is CASSLTGLRQEGETQYF. DNA of the CDR3: TGTGCCAGCAGCTTAACGGGCCTCCGACAGGAGGGGGAGACCCAGTACTTC. The full variable domain, completed using reference TRBV7-3 and TRBJ2-5, is GAGVSQTPSNKVTEKGKYVELRCDPISGHTALYWYRQSLGQGPEFLIYFQGTGAADDSGLPNDRFFAVRPEGSVSTLKIQRTERGDSAVYLCASSLTGLRQEGETQYFGPGTRLLVL.

This clonotype was counted ten times or more. This chain joins TRBV9 and TRBJ2-1; TRBD1 might be the D (5 bases). The V end lost 4 bases, the J end lost 6 bases, and 14 bases lay between the germline ends. The germline gives CDR1 SGDLS, CDR2 YYNGEE. There are 14 residues in the CDR3. CDR3 in DNA: TGTGCCAGCAGCCTTAGAGTAGGGGCCAATGAGCAGTTCTTC. It specifies CASSLRVGANEQFF.

This chain joins TRBV7-3 and TRBJ2-6, with 11 positions matching TRBD2. The CDR3 is made up of 19 amino acids. CDR1 is SGHTA and CDR2 is FQGTGA in the germline V gene. Unmatched junction bases numbered 5, after V lost 1 base and J lost 0 bases. The chain's CDR3 is CASSLISGTSGSGANVLTF. CDR3 DNA sequence: TGTGCCAGCAGCTTAATTTCGGGGACTAGCGGCTCTGGGGCCAACGTCCTGACTTTC.

This clonotype showed up just a few times. The chain uses TRBV5-1 and TRBJ2-3, with D perhaps TRBD1 (5 bases). Trimming removed 6 bases from V and 0 bases from J, with 14 bases in between. The CDR3 runs 15 residues. CDR1 is SGHRS, CDR2 YFSETQ, per germline. In DNA form, the CDR3 reads TGCGCCAGCATGCAGGGTAACCCTAGCACAGATACGCAGTATTTT. Amino acids: CASMQGNPSTDTQYF.

The rearrangement joins TRBV6-1 to TRBJ1-5, with D hard to call. Germline CDR1 MNHNS, CDR2 SASEGT. The CDR3 consists of 14 residues. V lost 1 base, J lost 2 bases, and 6 bases lay in between. CDR3 protein: CASSEGVGNQPQHF. The CDR3 DNA reads as TGTGCCAGCAGTGAAGGGGTTGGCAATCAGCCCCAGCATTTT.

The V and J genes are TRBV6-5 and TRBJ1-6, with 8 bases fitting TRBD1. Trimming removed 5 bases from V and 7 bases from J; junction bases left unmatched: 10. The CDR3 totals 16 residues. CDR1 is MNHEY, CDR2 SVGAGI, per germline. CDR3 DNA sequence: TGTGCCAGCAGTCTTTTCCGACAGGGGCTGAATTCACCCCTCCACTTT. Encoded protein: CASSLFRQGLNSPLHF.

This chain uses TRBV5-1 with TRBJ1-2; possible D gene TRBD1, 6 bases. CDR1 and CDR2 (germline): SGHRS, YFSETQ. Trimming stripped 0 bases from V and 8 bases from J, with 11 bases between. CDR3 length: 13 amino acids. The CDR3 DNA reads as TGCGCCAGCAGCTTGGAGTGGGGGCTGGGCTACACCTTC. Translated, it gives CASSLEWGLGYTF.

The chain employs TRBV4-2 and TRBJ2-3; D possibly corresponds to TRBD2 (6 bases). CDR3 size: 15 residues. Between the trimmed V and J ends, which lost 4 bases and 6 bases, there was a span of 17 bases. Germline loops: CDR1 LGHNA, CDR2 YNFKEQ. The CDR3 loop reads CASSPSTRTQDTQYF. The CDR3 region has the DNA TGTGCCAGCAGCCCCTCGACTAGAACCCAGGATACGCAGTATTTT.

The V and J genes are TRBV2 and TRBJ2-7; unclear D gene. CDR3 length equals 14 residues. V lost 7 bases and J lost 0, with 13 bases in between. Germline V lookup: CDR1 SNHLY, CDR2 FYNNEI. The CDR3 DNA reads as TGTGCCAGCAAACGCGGAACCAACTCCTACGAGCAGTACTTC. It encodes CASKRGTNSYEQYF.

This clonotype has a count of ten or more. The J gene is TRBJ2-1, the V gene TRBV7-3; 8 nucleotides agree with TRBD2. Germline CDR1 and CDR2: SGHTA and FQGTGA. CDR3 length equals 16 residues. Trimming removed 4 bases from V and 5 bases from J; junction bases left unmatched: 10. CDR3 coding DNA: TGTGCCAGCAGCTCCCGCGGGCGGGGGGCGCACAATGAGCAGTTCTTC. Its protein is CASSSRGRGAHNEQFF.

The V and J genes are TRBV7-9 and TRBJ2-2; D remains unclear. Germline V gene sequence: CDR1 SEHNR, CDR2 FQNEAQ (reference sequence). V lost 5 bases to trimming and J lost 6 bases, with 4 bases between them. The CDR3 is 11 amino acids. CDR3 coding DNA: TGTGCCAGCAGCCCATCCGGGGAGCTGTTTTTT. Amino acid sequence: CASSPSGELFF.

This chain connects TRBV2 to TRBJ1-5; D is uncertain. The germline V gene encodes CDR1 SNHLY and CDR2 FYNNEI. This CDR3 has 12 amino acids. V lost 3 bases to trimming and J lost 5 bases, with 5 bases between them. The CDR3 coding sequence is TGTGCCAGCAGTGATTCATATCAGCCCCAGCATTTT. As protein: CASSDSYQPQHF.

This clonotype was counted a few times. This chain links TRBV15 with TRBJ1-5, with 7 bases matching TRBD1. Germline trimming cut 0 bases from V and 5 bases from J; bases unmatched to any gene: 4. In germline, CDR1 is LNHNV, CDR2 YYDKDF (reference sequence). The CDR3 consists of 15 residues. CDR3 in amino acids: CATSRDLRGHQPQHF. CDR3 nucleotide sequence: TGTGCCACCAGCAGAGATCTGAGGGGGCATCAGCCCCAGCATTTT. The entire variable domain, with the rest obtained from reference TRBV15 and TRBJ1-5, is as follows: DAMVIQNPRYQVTQFGKPVTLSCSQTLNHNVMYWYQQKSSQAPKLLFHYYDKDFNNEADTPDNFQSRRPNTSFCFLDIRSPGLGDTAMYLCATSRDLRGHQPQHFGDGTRLSIL.

The chain is built from TRBV27 and TRBJ2-3, with 10 bases lining up with TRBD1. CDR3 size: 14 residues. V lost 8 bases to trimming and J lost 8 bases; unmatched junction nucleotides: 10. Germline V gene sequence: CDR1 MNHEY, CDR2 SMNVEV (reference sequence). The CDR3 DNA sequence: TGTGCCAGCCAATCTGGACAGGGGGGTGCTACGCAGTATTTT. This translates into CASQSGQGGATQYF.

This clonotype was found a few times. The V call is TRBV19, the J call TRBJ1-2; 7 nucleotides agree with TRBD1. The CDR3 runs 17 residues. J gave up 2 bases and V 3 bases, and 12 bases lay outside the gene matches. CDR1 is LNHDA, CDR2 SQIVND, per germline (reference sequence). The CDR3 DNA reads as TGTGCCAGTAGTATCCCTGGGACAGAGAACTTCAACTATGGCTACACCTTC. It yields the protein CASSIPGTENFNYGYTF.

This clonotype was detected only a few times. The chain joins TRBV5-1 to TRBJ2-3; D is perhaps TRBD1 or TRBD2 (6 bases each). The V and J ends lost 0 bases and 0 bases respectively, with 14 bases between them. The CDR3 is made up of 17 amino acids. The germline gives CDR1 SGHRS, CDR2 YFSETQ. The CDR3 DNA reads as TGCGCCAGCAGCTTGGCCTCGGGGGCCTATAGCACAGATACGCAGTATTTT. Translation gives CASSLASGAYSTDTQYF.

The table lists this clonotype with a count of one. The rearrangement joins TRBV6-2 or TRBV6-3 to TRBJ1-1; D perhaps matches TRBD1 (6 bases). The germline V gene has CDR1 MNHEY and CDR2 SVGEGT. The CDR3 has 13 amino acids. Trimming stripped 6 bases from V and 1 base from J, with 9 bases between. The CDR3 reads CASRGGANTEAFF. The CDR3 DNA sequence: TGTGCCAGCAGGGGGGGCGCGAACACTGAAGCTTTCTTT.

This clonotype came up many times. V is TRBV4-3 and J is TRBJ1-4; D is perhaps TRBD1 (5 bases). The germline V gene encodes CDR1 LGHNA and CDR2 YSLEER. Between the trimmed V and J ends, which lost 3 bases and 0 bases, there was a span of 17 bases. The CDR3 is 18 residues long. CDR3 DNA: TGCGCCAGCAGCCACCAACCCCTGTGGGGCGCAACTAATGAAAAACTGTTTTTT. Translation gives CASSHQPLWGATNEKLFF.

This clonotype has a handful of counts. The V call is TRBV4-1, the J call TRBJ2-3, with D unclear. V lost 0 bases, J lost 3 bases, and 7 bases lay in between. Germline CDR1 MGHRA, CDR2 YSYEKL. The CDR3 has 14 residues. The CDR3 loop is CASSQDGETDTQYF. The CDR3 nucleotides are TGCGCCAGCAGCCAAGATGGGGAAACAGATACGCAGTATTTT.

This clonotype turned up a few times. V gene TRBV12-3 or TRBV12-4 combines with J gene TRBJ1-5; TRBD1 matches 7 bases. Germline trimming cut 6 bases from V and 3 bases from J; bases unmatched to any gene: 5. This CDR3 is 14 amino acids long. The CDR3 DNA is TGTGCCAGCAGACCCCAGGGGGACAATCAGCCCCAGCATTTT. This encodes CASRPQGDNQPQHF.

Only a few counts were recorded for this clonotype. This rearrangement joins TRBV7-2 to TRBJ2-5; D is unclear. CDR3 length equals 13 residues. Germline V gene data show CDR1 as SGHTA and CDR2 as FQGNSA. Deletions cut 3 bases from V and 5 bases from J, with 10 bases between. CDR3: CASSFQPEETQYF. The CDR3 DNA is TGTGCCAGCAGCTTCCAGCCCGAGGAGACCCAGTACTTC.

The chain employs TRBV6-5 and TRBJ1-5; D gene uncertain. This CDR3 has 16 residues. V shed 5 bases and J shed 0 bases, with 14 bases lying between them. The germline gives CDR1 MNHEY, CDR2 SVGAGI. DNA for the CDR3: TGTGCCAGCAGTCCTTCTGGGGTGAATAGCAATCAGCCCCAGCATTTT. Protein: CASSPSGVNSNQPQHF.

This clonotype was picked up a small number of times. V gene TRBV3-1 combines with J gene TRBJ1-2; D gene uncertain. CDR3 length: 15 amino acids. CDR1 and CDR2 from the germline V gene are LGHDT and YNNKEL (reference sequence). V lost 1 base and J 3 bases, leaving 12 bases between the germline ends. The CDR3 DNA reads TGTGCCAGCAGCCAAGGGGAGGCAGTAGACTATGGCTACACCTTC. It encodes CASSQGEAVDYGYTF.

This chain uses TRBV6-5 with TRBJ2-3, with a tentative D call TRBD2 (5 bases). Germline lookup yields CDR1 MNHEY and CDR2 SVGAGI. Trimming stripped 8 bases from V and 4 bases from J, with 13 bases between. This CDR3 has 13 amino acids. CDR3 loop: CASSSVGADTQYF. In nucleotides, the CDR3 is TGTGCCAGCTCCTCTGTGGGAGCAGATACGCAGTATTTT.

This clonotype was seen more than once but under ten times. V usage is TRBV5-1 and J usage is TRBJ2-7; 8 nucleotides align to TRBD2. This CDR3 region has 13 residues. The germline gives CDR1 SGHRS, CDR2 YFSETQ. V lost 4 bases, J lost 6 bases, and 6 bases stayed unmatched. CDR3 in DNA: TGCGCCAGCAGCCCGGGGGGGGGTCCCGAGCAGTACTTC. Translating it yields CASSPGGGPEQYF.

The chain is built from TRBV7-9 and TRBJ1-4, with D perhaps matching TRBD1 (6 bases). This CDR3 region has 13 residues. With 8 bases removed from V and 6 bases from J, the gap between germline ends came to 13 bases. The germline V gene has CDR1 SEHNR and CDR2 FQNEAQ (reference sequence). CDR3 sequence: CASDRGADEKLFF. In DNA form, the CDR3 reads TGTGCCAGCGATCGGGGGGCGGATGAAAAACTGTTTTTT.

The CDR3 DNA follows: TGTGCCACCGGAGGGACAGGGTTGAGCACTGAAGCTTTCTTT. Its translation: CATGGTGLSTEAFF. J is TRBJ1-1 and V is TRBV10-3; 9 positions agree with TRBD1. This CDR3 is built from 14 residues. V gave up 10 bases and J gave up 4 bases; unmatched junction bases: 10. Germline V gene sequence: CDR1 ENHRY, CDR2 SYGVKD.